This T cell receptor beta chain stems from a study of vaccination effects on CD4 cells after COVID-19 (dated by TCRdb to between 2022 and 2023). In terms of the full investigation: In the ViraFEST assay, PBMC were stimulated with viral peptide pools, and TCR sequencing was then used to find antigen-specific CD4+ T cell clonotypes based on their expansion. Cultures from other donors in the study were sequenced with the Oncomine TCR Beta short-read assay on an Illumina iSeq 100. About 2 million PBMC per well were cultured in IMDM with approximately 5% human AB serum, 10 IU/ml IL-2 and gentamicin, plus 10 ug/ml peptides. In both COVID-19 convalescent patients and infection-naive vaccine recipients, the study compared SARS-CoV-2 spike-specific CD4+ TCR repertoires from before mRNA vaccination with those from after it. The full study included roughly 10 COVID-19 convalescent patients and a few SARS-CoV-2-naive healthy vaccine recipients. Each participant got two doses of an mRNA SARS-CoV-2 vaccine, either BNT162b2 or mRNA-1273. What the research found in general, with its limitations: At late post-vaccination timepoints, both infection-induced and vaccine-induced clones showed marked clonal contraction, consistent with waning T cell responses. Only a small number of convalescent patients were included, and no early post-infection timepoints were available, which limited the study. In healthy vaccine recipients, vaccine-induced clones were almost all SARS-CoV-2 mono-reactive, with only 1 of 255 being cross-reactive with common cold coronaviruses.

The library was built by means of the immunoSEQ multiplex PCR assay. DNA from the cultured and isolated CD4+ T cells underwent TCR beta CDR3 sequencing. As for the authors' bioinformatics: Non-productive TCR sequences were removed and reads were trimmed to the CDR3 region, keeping CDR3s of at least 7 amino acids. Antigen-specific clonotypes were identified with the MANAFEST web app by comparing expansion in peptide wells against reference cultures. Positive clones required FDR<0.05 expansion versus reference and all other wells, odds ratio above 5, and frequency above 0.1% in two replicate wells. A clonotype was called cross-reactive if it was significantly expanded both in SARS-CoV-2 spike wells and in at least one common cold coronavirus spike condition. CDR3 similarity was assessed by Levenshtein distance using the stringdist R package, and unrooted trees were constructed with ape in R 3.6.1. TCRdb mirrors the immuneACCESS table, restricted to in-frame sequences. Some clones are absent from its copies; in checked studies, under half trace to an unresolved V gene, and the reason for the others is unknown. The D gene and trimming were derived from the DNA, and the V and J assignments and clone size from that table. A total of around 40,000 clones appear in this sample, around 63% of them only once. Over 4% of the sample is taken by the ten largest.

This clone has more than one count but fewer than ten. Which antigen it targets is not known. No qualities accompany the bases; no much larger clone lies one base away. After about 9 days of culture, CD4+ T cells were isolated with the EasySep CD4+ T cell isolation kit. None of the healthy vaccine recipients had a prior SARS-CoV-2 infection, which was confirmed by nucleocapsid antibody tests that came back negative both before and after vaccination. Half of the culture medium was replaced with fresh IL-2-containing medium on days 3 and 7. Unless noted otherwise, every peptide stimulation condition was cultured in triplicate wells. PBMC were separated from whole blood using Ficoll-Paque Plus gradient centrifugation and were then either cryopreserved at -140C or used fresh. The QIAamp micro DNA kit was used to extract genomic DNA from the cultured CD4+ T cells. The CDR3 covers 15 residues, taking in both the cysteine and the phenylalanine. Only the CDR3 portion is preserved as DNA: 45 bases, with reading frame beginning at the first base. The junction carries 11 bases between V and J, which are trimmed by 0 bases and 6 bases respectively. Per the germline V gene, ENHRY is the CDR1 and SYGVKD is the CDR2.

The source was CD4+ T cells from PBMCs cultured without peptide, collected before COVID-19 vaccination. The chain employs TRBV10-3 and TRBJ1-4, with the D gene call left open. The clonotype comes from a human donor who received a COVID-19 vaccine. CDR3 region: CAISESEGSYEKLFF. The DNA reads as follows: TGTGCCATCAGTGAGTCGGAGGGTTCCTATGAAAAACTGTTTTTT.